What follows are 11 T cell receptor beta chains derived from one specimen sequenced in a study of T cell changes during pregnancy in multiple sclerosis. The table came from immunoSEQ multiplex PCR; TCRdb's copy has only in-frame clones and leaves some out. The sample shows approximately 100,000 clones, approximately 95% of them seen only once. The sample in question was peripheral blood, obtained in the first trimester of pregnancy. These receptors originate from a female donor with multiple sclerosis, enrolled in a pregnancy study.

The chain employs TRBV6-5 and TRBJ2-2; maybe TRBD1 (5 bases). Looked up from germline, CDR1 is MNHEY and CDR2 is SVGAGI. Trimming left V 6 bases short and J 3 bases short, with 11 bases between. The CDR3 spans 14 residues. The CDR3 DNA reads TGTGCCAGCAGAAAAGACAGATACACCGGGGAGCTGTTTTTT. Translation: CASRKDRYTGELFF.

This chain links TRBV6-5 with TRBJ2-3; TRBD1 might be the D (6 bases). This CDR3 contains 14 residues. The V end lost 6 bases, the J end lost 0 bases, and 10 bases lay between the germline ends. The germline V gene encodes CDR1 MNHEY and CDR2 SVGAGI. The CDR3 loop is CASSFGQSTDTQYF. CDR3 nucleotide sequence: TGTGCCAGCAGCTTCGGACAGAGCACAGATACGCAGTATTTT.

V gene TRBV13 combines with J gene TRBJ1-1; D call uncertain. Germline assignment: CDR1 PRHDT and CDR2 FYEKMQ (reference sequence). Trimming stripped 1 base from V and 4 bases from J, with 13 bases between. The length of the CDR3 is 15 residues. CDR3 in DNA: TGTGCCAGCAGCTTAGCCCGGCAGCGGAGCACTGAAGCTTTCTTT. Its translation: CASSLARQRSTEAFF.

V and J are TRBV5-6 and TRBJ1-1, with 9 bases that match TRBD1. The germline V gene has CDR1 SGHDT and CDR2 YYEEEE. This CDR3 has 15 amino acids. After removal of 4 bases from V and 1 base from J, the junction contained 5 bases not matched to a gene. CDR3 coding DNA: TGTGCCAGCAGCCCGGGACAGGGTTCGAACACTGAAGCTTTCTTT. This encodes CASSPGQGSNTEAFF.

V is TRBV28 and J is TRBJ1-6; 10 nucleotides align to TRBD1. V shed 5 bases, J shed 9 bases, and the junction held 10 bases outside the gene matches. Germline CDR1 reads MDHEN; CDR2 reads SYDVKM. The CDR3 consists of 16 residues. The CDR3 spells CASSPTGGAFSSPLHF. CDR3 sequence (DNA): TGTGCCAGCAGTCCGACAGGGGGCGCTTTTAGTTCACCCCTCCACTTT.

The V gene is TRBV19, the J gene TRBJ1-2, with TRBD1 as a possible D gene (6 bases). The CDR3 runs to 15 residues. V lost 11 bases, J lost 2 bases, and 21 bases lay in between. Looked up from germline, CDR1 is LNHDA and CDR2 is SQIVND (reference sequence). The CDR3 DNA follows: TGTGCCGCCTCAGGGGAGCTGGACGAAAACTATGGCTACACCTTC. This sequence encodes CAASGELDENYGYTF.

The chain has TRBV7-9 and TRBJ2-7; 7 bases align to TRBD1. Germline CDR1 reads SEHNR; CDR2 reads FQNEAQ (reference sequence). With 2 bases clipped from V and 0 bases from J, the junction kept 7 bases outside the gene matches. CDR3 size: 16 residues. The CDR3 reads CASSLLGDRGSYEQYF. The CDR3 nucleotides read TGTGCCAGCAGCTTACTGGGGGACAGAGGCTCCTACGAGCAGTACTTC.

This chain connects TRBV6-5 to TRBJ1-1; D is perhaps TRBD1 (6 bases). V was clipped by 5 bases and J by 1 base, with 14 bases between them. The CDR3 is 15 amino acids. CDR1 is MNHEY and CDR2 is SVGAGI in the germline V gene. The CDR3 protein is CASSTLGGANTEAFF. The DNA of the CDR3 is TGTGCCAGCAGTACACTCGGGGGGGCGAACACTGAAGCTTTCTTT.

The CDR3 here is CASSNMGRTRGTYGYTF. CDR3 in DNA: TGTGCCAGTAGTAATATGGGAAGGACGAGGGGGACCTATGGCTACACCTTC. The rearrangement joins TRBV19 to TRBJ1-2; a weak D match, TRBD1 (6 bases). V was shortened by 4 bases and J by 4 bases, with 22 bases between the two germline ends. The germline gives CDR1 LNHDA, CDR2 SQIVND (reference sequence). The CDR3 runs 17 residues.

The chain is built from TRBV30 and TRBJ2-7, with TRBD2 matching over 8 bases. The CDR3 runs to 12 residues. Per germline, CDR1 GTSNPN and CDR2 SVGIG (reference sequence). J gave up 1 base and V 8 bases, and 4 bases lay outside the gene matches. This CDR3 reads CAHSGASYEQYF. CDR3 DNA sequence: TGTGCCCATAGCGGGGCTTCCTACGAGCAGTACTTC.

This chain links TRBV4-1 with TRBJ1-2; 11 nucleotides line up with TRBD1. Germline assignment: CDR1 MGHRA and CDR2 YSYEKL. V was pared by 1 base and J by 7 bases, with 5 bases of the junction left unmatched. The CDR3 covers 15 residues. The chain's CDR3 is CASSQGTGGGGGYTF. CDR3 DNA: TGCGCCAGCAGCCAAGGGACAGGGGGCGGAGGTGGCTACACCTTC.